This T cell receptor (beta chain) was recorded in a study of type 1 regulatory T cells. Study-level background: T-allo10 is an in vitro-generated, Tr1-enriched CD4 T cell product specific for alloantigen.

Overall study findings and caveats: Type 1 regulatory T cells had a more restricted TCR repertoire than non-type 1 regulatory T cells.

TCRdb independently ran MiXCR on the reads; one entry per CDR3 protein. The repertoire holds about 42,000 distinct CDR3 sequences, with less than 15% as singletons. J gave up 7 bases and V 5 bases, and 8 bases lay outside the gene matches. The CDR3 sequence is 14 residues long. This clonotype has at least ten counts. What it binds is not known. The source is a human donor in good health. Sequenced sample: cultured non-Tr1 T cells, either the whole culture or a sorted T cell fraction (not recorded which). The gene calls are TRBV12-3 or TRBV12-4 and TRBJ2-1; TRBD2 matches 7 bases. CDR3 loop: CASSGDYRLNEQFF. The CDR3 nucleotides read TGTGCCAGCAGTGGGGACTACAGGTTAAATGAGCAGTTCTTC.